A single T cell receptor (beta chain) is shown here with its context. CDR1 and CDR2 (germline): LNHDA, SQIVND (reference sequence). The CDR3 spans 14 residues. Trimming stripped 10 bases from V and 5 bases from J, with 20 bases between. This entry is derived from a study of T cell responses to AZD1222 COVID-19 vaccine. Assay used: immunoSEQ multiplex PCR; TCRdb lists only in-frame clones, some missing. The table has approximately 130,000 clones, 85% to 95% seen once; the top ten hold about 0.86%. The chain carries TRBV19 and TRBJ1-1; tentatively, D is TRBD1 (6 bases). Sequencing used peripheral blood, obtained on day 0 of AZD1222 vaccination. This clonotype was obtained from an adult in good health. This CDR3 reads CATHPGTSWTEAFF. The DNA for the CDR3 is TGTGCCACCCACCCCGGGACATCTTGGACTGAAGCTTTCTTT. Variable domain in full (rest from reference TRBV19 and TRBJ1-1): DGGITQSPKYLFRKEGQNVTLSCEQNLNHDAMYWYRQDPGQGLRLIYYSQIVNDFQKGDIAEGYSVSREKKESFPLTVTSAQKNPTAFYLCATHPGTSWTEAFFGQGTRLTVV.